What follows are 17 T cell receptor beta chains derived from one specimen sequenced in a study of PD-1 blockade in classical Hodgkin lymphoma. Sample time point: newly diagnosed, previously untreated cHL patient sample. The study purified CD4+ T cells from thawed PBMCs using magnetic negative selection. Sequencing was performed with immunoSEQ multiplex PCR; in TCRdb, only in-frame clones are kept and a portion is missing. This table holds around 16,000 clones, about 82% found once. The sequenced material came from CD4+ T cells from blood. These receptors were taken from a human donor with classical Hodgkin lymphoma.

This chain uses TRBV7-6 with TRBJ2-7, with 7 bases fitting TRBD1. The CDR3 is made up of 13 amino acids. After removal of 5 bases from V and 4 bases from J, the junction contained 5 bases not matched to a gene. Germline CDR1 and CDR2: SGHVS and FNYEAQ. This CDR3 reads CASSRGQEYEQYF. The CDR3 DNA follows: TGTGCCAGCAGCCGCGGACAGGAGTACGAGCAGTACTTC. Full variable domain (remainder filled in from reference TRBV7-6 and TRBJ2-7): GAGVSQSPRYKVTKRGQDVALRCDPISGHVSLYWYRQALGQGPEFLTYFNYEAQQDKSGLPNDRFSAERPEGSISTLTIQRTEQRDSAMYRCASSRGQEYEQYFGPGTRLTVT.

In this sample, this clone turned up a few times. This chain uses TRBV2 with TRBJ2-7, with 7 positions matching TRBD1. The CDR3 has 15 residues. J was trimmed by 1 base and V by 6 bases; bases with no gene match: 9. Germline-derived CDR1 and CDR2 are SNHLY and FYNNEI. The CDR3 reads CASSHRTGLSYEQYF. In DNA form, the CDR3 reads TGTGCCAGCAGCCATCGGACAGGCCTTTCCTACGAGCAGTACTTC.

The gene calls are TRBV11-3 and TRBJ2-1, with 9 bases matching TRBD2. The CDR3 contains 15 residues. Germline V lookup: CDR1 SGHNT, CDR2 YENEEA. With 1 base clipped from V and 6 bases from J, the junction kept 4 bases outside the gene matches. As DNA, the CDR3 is TGTGCCAGCAGCTTAGGGACTAGCGAATTCAATGAGCAGTTCTTC. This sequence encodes CASSLGTSEFNEQFF.

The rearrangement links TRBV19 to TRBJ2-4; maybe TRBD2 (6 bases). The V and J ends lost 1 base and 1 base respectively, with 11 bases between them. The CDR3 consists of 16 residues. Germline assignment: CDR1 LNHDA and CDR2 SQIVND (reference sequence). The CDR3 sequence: CASSIGGERAKNIQYF. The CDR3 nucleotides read TGTGCCAGTAGTATAGGGGGGGAGCGGGCCAAAAACATTCAGTACTTC.

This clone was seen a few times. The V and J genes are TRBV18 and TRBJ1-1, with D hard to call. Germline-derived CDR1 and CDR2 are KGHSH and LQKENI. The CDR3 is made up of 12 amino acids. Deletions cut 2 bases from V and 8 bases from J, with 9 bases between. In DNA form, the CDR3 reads TGTGCCAGCTCACCAGCGGGGTCCGAAGCTTTCTTT. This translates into CASSPAGSEAFF.

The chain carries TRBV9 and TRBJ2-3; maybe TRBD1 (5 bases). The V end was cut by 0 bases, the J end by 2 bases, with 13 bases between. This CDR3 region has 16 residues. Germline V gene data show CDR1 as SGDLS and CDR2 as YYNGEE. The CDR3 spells CASSVAAGFDTDTQYF. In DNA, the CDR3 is TGTGCCAGCAGCGTAGCGGCAGGGTTCGACACAGATACGCAGTATTTT.

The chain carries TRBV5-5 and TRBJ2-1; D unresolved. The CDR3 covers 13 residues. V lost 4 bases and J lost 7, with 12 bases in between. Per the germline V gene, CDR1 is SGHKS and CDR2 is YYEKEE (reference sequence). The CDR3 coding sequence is TGTGCCAGCAGCCCCCCCTCGAGGAATGAGCAGTTCTTC. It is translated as CASSPPSRNEQFF.

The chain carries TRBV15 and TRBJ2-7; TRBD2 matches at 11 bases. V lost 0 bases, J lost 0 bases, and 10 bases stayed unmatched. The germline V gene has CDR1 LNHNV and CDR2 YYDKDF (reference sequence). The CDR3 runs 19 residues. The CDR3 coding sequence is TGTGCCACCAGCAGAGACCGGGGGACTAGCGGACCGAGCTCCTACGAGCAGTACTTC. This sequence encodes CATSRDRGTSGPSSYEQYF.

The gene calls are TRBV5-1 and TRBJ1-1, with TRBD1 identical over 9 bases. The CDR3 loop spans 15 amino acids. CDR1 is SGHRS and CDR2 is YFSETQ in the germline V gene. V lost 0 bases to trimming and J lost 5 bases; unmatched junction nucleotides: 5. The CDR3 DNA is TGCGCCAGCAGCTTGGGGGACAGGGATTTGACTGAAGCTTTCTTT. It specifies CASSLGDRDLTEAFF.

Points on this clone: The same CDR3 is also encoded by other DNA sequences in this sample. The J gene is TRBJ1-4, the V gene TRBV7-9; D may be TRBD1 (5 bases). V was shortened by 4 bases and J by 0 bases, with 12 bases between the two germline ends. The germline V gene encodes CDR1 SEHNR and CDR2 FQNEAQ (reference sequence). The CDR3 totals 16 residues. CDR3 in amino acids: CASSSRDRTTNEKLFF. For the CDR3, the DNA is TGTGCCAGCAGCTCTAGGGACCGAACAACTAATGAAAAACTGTTTTTT.

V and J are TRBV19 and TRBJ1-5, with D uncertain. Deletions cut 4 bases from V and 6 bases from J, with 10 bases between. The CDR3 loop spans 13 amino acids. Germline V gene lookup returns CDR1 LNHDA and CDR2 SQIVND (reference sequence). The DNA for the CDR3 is TGTGCCAGTAGTAGCTTCCAAGTTCAGCCCCAGCATTTT. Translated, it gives CASSSFQVQPQHF.

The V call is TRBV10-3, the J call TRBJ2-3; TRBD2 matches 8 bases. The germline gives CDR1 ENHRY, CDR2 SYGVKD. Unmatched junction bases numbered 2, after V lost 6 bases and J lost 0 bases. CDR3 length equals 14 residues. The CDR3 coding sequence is TGTGCCATCAGGGGACTAGGGAGCACAGATACGCAGTATTTT. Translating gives CAIRGLGSTDTQYF.

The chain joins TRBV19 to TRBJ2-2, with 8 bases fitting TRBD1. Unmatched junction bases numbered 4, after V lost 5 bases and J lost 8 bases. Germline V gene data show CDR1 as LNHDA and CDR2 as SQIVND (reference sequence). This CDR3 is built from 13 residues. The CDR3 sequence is CASSPRGRGELFF. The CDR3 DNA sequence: TGTGCCAGTAGTCCCAGGGGGCGAGGGGAGCTGTTTTTT.

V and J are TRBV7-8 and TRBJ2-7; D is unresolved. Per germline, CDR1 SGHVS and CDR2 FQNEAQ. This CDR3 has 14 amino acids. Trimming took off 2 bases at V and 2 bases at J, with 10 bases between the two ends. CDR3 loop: CASSLFNGPYEQYF. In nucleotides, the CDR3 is TGTGCCAGCAGCTTATTCAACGGTCCCTACGAGCAGTACTTC.

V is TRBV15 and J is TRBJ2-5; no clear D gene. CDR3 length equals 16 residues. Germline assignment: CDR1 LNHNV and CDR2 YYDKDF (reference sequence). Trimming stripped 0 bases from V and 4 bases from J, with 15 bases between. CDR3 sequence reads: CATSRDLTGVGETQYF. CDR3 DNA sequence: TGTGCCACCAGCAGAGATCTCACGGGTGTGGGAGAGACCCAGTACTTC.

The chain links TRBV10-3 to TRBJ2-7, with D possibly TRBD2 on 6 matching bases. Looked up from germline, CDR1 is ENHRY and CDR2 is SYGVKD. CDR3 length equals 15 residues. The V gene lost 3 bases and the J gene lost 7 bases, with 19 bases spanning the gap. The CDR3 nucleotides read TGTGCCATCAGTGACACGAGAGCGGGCATGGGAGAGCAGTACTTC. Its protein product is CAISDTRAGMGEQYF.

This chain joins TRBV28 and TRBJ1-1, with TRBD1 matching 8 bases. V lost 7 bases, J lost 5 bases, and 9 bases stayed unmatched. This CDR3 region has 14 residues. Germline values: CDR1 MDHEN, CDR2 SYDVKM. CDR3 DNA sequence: TGTGCCAGCACTCGTGGACAGGGCGTGACTGAAGCTTTCTTT. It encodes CASTRGQGVTEAFF.